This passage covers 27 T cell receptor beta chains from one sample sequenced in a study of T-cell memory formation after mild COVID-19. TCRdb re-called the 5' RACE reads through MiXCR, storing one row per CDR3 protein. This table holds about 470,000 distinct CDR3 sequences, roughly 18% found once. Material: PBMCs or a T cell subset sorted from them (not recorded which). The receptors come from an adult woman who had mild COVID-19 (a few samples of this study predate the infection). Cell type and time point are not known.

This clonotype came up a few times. The CDR3 reads CASSPSGSAETQYF. CDR3 DNA sequence: TGTGCCAGCAGTCCCTCGGGGAGTGCGGAGACCCAGTACTTC. The chain is built from TRBV12-3 or TRBV12-4 and TRBJ2-5; possibly TRBD2 for D (5 bases). V was cut by 5 bases and J by 5 bases, with 15 bases left in between. The CDR3 has 14 residues.

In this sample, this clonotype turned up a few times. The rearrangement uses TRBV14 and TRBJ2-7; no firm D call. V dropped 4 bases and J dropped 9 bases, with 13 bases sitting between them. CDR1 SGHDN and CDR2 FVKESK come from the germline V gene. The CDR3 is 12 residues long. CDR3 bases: TGTGCCAGCAGCCCGACGTCCTCTAGGCAGTACTTC. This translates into CASSPTSSRQYF.

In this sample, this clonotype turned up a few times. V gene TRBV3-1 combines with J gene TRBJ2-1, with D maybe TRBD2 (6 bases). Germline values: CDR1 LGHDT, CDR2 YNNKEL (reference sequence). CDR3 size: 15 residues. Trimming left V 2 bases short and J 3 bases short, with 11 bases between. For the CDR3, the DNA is TGTGCCAGCAGCCAACCGGGGGTACTCTACAATGAGCAGTTCTTC. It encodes CASSQPGVLYNEQFF.

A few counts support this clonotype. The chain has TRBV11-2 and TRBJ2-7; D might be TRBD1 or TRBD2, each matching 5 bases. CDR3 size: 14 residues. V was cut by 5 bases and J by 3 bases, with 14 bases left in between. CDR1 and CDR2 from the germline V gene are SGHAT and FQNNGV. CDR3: CASSEGGRVYEQYF. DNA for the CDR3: TGTGCCAGCAGCGAAGGAGGCAGGGTCTACGAGCAGTACTTC.

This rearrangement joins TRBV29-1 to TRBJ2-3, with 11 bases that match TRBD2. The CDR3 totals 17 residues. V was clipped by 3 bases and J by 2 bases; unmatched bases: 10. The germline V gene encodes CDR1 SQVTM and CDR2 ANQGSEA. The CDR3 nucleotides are TGCAGCGTTGATAGAGAAGTAGCGGGGGGGCCCACAGATACGCAGTATTTT. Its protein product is CSVDREVAGGPTDTQYF.

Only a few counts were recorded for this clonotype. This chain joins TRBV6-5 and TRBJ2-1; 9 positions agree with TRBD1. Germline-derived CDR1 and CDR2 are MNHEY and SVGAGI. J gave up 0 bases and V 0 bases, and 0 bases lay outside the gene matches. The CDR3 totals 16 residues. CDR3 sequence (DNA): TGTGCCAGCAGTTACTCGGGACAGGGCTCCTACAATGAGCAGTTCTTC. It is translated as CASSYSGQGSYNEQFF.

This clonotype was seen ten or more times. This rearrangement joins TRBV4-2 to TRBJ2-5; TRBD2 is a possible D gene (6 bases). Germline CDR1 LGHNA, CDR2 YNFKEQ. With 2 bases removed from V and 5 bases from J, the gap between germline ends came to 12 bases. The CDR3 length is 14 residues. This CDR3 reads CASSQTSTPETQYF. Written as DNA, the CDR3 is TGTGCCAGCAGCCAAACTAGCACTCCGGAGACCCAGTACTTC.

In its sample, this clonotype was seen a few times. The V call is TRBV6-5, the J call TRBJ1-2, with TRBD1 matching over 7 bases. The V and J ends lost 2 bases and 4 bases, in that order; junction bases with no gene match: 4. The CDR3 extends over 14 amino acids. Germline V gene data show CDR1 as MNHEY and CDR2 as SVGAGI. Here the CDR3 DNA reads TGTGCCAGCAGTTACGACAGGGCTACCTATGGCTACACCTTC. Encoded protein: CASSYDRATYGYTF.

CDR3 bases: TGTGCCAGCAGACTTCAAGTGAGCTCCTACGAGCAGTACTTC. Its protein product is CASRLQVSSYEQYF. The V and J genes are TRBV12-3 or TRBV12-4 and TRBJ2-7, with D uncertain. The CDR3 extends over 14 amino acids. Trimming took off 6 bases at V and 0 bases at J, with 12 bases between the two ends.

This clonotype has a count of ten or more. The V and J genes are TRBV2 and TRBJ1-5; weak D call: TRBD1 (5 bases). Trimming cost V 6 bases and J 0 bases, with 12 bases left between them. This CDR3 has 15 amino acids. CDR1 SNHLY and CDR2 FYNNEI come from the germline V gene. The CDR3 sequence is CASRATDYSNQPQHF. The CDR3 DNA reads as TGTGCCAGCAGGGCGACAGATTATAGCAATCAGCCCCAGCATTTT.

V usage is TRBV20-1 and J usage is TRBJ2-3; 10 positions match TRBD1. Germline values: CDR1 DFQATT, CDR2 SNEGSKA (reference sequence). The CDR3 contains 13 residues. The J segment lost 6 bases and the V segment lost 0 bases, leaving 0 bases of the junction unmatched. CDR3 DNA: TGCAGTGCTAGAGAGGGACAGGGGGATACGCAGTATTTT. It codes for CSAREGQGDTQYF.

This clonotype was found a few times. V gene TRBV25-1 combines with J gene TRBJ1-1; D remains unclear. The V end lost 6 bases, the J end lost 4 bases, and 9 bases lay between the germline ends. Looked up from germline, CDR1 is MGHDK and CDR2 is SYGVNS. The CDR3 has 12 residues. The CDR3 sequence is CASSAPGTEAFF. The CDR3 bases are TGTGCCAGCAGCGCCCCTGGCACTGAAGCTTTCTTT.

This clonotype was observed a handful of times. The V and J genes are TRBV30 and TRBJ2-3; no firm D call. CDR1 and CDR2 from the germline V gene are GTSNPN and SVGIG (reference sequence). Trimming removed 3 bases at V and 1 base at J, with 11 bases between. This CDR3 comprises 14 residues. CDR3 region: CAWSVYAGTDTQYF. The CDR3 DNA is TGTGCCTGGAGCGTGTATGCGGGCACAGATACGCAGTATTTT.

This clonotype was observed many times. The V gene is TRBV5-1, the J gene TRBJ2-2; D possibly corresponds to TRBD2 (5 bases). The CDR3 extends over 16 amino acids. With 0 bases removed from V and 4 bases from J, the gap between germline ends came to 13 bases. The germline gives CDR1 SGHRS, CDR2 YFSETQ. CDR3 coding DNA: TGCGCCAGCAGCTTGGATCTTATACGGGGCACCGGGGAGCTGTTTTTT. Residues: CASSLDLIRGTGELFF.

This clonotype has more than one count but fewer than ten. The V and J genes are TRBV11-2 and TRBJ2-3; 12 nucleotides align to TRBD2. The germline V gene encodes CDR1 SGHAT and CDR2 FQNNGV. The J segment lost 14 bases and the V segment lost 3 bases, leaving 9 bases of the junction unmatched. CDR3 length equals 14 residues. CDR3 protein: CASSLLTSGSSGYF. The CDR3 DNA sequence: TGTGCCAGCAGCTTGCTGACTAGCGGGAGTAGTGGGTATTTT. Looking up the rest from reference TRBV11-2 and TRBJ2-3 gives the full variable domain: EAGVAQSPRYKIIEKRQSVAFWCNPISGHATLYWYQQILGQGPKLLIQFQNNGVVDDSQLPKDRFSAERLKGVDSTLKIQPAKLEDSAVYLCASSLLTSGSSGYFGPGTRLTVL.

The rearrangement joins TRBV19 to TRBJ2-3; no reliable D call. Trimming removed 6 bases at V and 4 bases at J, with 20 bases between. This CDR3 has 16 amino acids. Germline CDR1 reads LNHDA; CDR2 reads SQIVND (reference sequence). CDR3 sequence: CASRNSEVKFPDTQYF. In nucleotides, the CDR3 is TGTGCCAGTAGGAATTCCGAGGTTAAGTTCCCAGATACGCAGTATTTT.

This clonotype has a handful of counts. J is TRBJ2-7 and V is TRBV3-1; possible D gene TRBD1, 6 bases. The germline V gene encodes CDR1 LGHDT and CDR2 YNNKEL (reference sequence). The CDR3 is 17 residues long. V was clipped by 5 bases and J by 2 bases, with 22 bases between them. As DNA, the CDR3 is TGTGCCAGCAGCGCAGCCGATGAAACGACAGGTCCCTACGAGCAGTACTTC. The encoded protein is CASSAADETTGPYEQYF.

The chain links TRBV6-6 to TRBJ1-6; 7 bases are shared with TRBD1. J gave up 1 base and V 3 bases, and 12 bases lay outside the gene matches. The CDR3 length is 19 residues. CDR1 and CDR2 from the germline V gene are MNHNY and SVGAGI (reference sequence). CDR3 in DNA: TGTGCCAGCAGTTATATCCGACAGGGAAGAAGGTCCTATAATTCACCCCTCCACTTT. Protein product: CASSYIRQGRRSYNSPLHF.

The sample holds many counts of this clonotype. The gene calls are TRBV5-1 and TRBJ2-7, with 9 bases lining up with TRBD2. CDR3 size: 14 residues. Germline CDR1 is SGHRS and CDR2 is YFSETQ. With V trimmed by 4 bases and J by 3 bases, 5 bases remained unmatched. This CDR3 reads CASSATSGDYEQYF. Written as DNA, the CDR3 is TGCGCCAGCAGCGCGACTAGCGGAGACTACGAGCAGTACTTC. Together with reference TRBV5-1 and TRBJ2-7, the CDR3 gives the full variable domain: KAGVTQTPRYLIKTRGQQVTLSCSPISGHRSVSWYQQTPGQGLQFLFEYFSETQRNKGNFPGRFSGRQFSNSRSEMNVSTLELGDSALYLCASSATSGDYEQYFGPGTRLTVT.

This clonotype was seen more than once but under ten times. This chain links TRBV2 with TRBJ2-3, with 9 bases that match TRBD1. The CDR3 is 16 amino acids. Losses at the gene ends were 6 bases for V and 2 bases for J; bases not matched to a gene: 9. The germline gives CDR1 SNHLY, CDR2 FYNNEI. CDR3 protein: CASSVPGQGYTDTQYF. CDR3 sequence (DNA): TGTGCCAGCAGCGTCCCGGGACAGGGTTACACAGATACGCAGTATTTT.

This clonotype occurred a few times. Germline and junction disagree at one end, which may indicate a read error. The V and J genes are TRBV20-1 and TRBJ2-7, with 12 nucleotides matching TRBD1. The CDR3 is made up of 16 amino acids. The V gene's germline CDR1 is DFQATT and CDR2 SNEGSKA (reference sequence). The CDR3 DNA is TGCAGTGCTAGAGCACCGGGACAGGGGGCCCGTTACGGGCAGTACTTC. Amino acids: CSARAPGQGARYGQYF.

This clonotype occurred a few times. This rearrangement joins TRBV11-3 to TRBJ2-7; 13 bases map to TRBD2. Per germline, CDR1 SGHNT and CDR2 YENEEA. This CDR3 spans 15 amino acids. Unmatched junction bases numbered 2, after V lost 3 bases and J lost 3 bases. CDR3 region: CASSFGTSGDYEQYF. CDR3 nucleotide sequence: TGTGCCAGCAGCTTCGGGACTAGCGGGGACTACGAGCAGTACTTC.

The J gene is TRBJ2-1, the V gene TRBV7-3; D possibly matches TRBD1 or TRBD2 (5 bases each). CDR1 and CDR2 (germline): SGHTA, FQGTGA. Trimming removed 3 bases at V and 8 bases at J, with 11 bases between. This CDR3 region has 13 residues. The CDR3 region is CASSFSRDDEQFF. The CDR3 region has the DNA TGTGCCAGCAGCTTTAGCCGGGACGATGAGCAGTTCTTC.

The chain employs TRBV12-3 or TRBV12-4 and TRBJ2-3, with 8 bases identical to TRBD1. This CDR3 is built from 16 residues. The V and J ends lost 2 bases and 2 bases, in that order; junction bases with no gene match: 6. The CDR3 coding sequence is TGTGCCAGCAGTTTAAACAGGGGGTTCGACACAGATACGCAGTATTTT. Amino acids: CASSLNRGFDTDTQYF.

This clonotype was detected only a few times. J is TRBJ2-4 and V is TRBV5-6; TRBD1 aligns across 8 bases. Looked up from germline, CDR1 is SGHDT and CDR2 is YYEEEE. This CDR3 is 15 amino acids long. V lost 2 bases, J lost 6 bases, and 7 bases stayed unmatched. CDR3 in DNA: TGTGCCAGCAGCTTATCAGGGGGCGCGGGAAACATTCAGTACTTC. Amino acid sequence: CASSLSGGAGNIQYF.

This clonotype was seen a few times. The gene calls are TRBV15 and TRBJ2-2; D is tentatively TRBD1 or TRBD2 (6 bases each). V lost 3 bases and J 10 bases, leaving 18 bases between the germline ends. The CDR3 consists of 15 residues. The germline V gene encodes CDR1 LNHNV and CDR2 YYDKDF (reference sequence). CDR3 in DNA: TGTGCCACCAGCAGGTCGGGGGCGTTATCATCGGAGCTGTTTTTT. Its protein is CATSRSGALSSELFF.

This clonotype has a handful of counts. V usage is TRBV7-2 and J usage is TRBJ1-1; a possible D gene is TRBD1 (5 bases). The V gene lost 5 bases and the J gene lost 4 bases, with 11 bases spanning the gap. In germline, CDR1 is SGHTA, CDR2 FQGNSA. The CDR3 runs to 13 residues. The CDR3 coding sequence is TGTGCCAGCAGCACCCAGGGTAGCACTGAAGCTTTCTTT. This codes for CASSTQGSTEAFF.